The text below deals with one TCR beta chain. These data originate in a study of blood T cell repertoires in COVID-19. On the study more broadly: From the United States, Italy and Spain came samples of acute and convalescent COVID-19. T cells, B-cell-depleted T cells, or PBMCs supplied cDNA or gDNA.

Sequenced by immunoSEQ multiplex PCR; TCRdb stores in-frame clones only, minus some. The table includes approximately 180,000 clones, 75% to 90% detected once. Trimming cost V 0 bases and J 14 bases, with 11 bases left between them. The CDR3 runs 13 residues. The germline V gene encodes CDR1 LGHNA and CDR2 YSLEER. The TCR originated in a human donor with active or convalescent COVID-19. The donor label of this sample is uncertain. Sequencing used peripheral blood. The V call is TRBV4-3, the J call TRBJ1-6; the D gene is possibly TRBD1 (5 bases). For the CDR3, the DNA is TGCGCCAGCAGCCAAGATACGGGGGAATCCCTCCACTTT. Encoded protein: CASSQDTGESLHF.